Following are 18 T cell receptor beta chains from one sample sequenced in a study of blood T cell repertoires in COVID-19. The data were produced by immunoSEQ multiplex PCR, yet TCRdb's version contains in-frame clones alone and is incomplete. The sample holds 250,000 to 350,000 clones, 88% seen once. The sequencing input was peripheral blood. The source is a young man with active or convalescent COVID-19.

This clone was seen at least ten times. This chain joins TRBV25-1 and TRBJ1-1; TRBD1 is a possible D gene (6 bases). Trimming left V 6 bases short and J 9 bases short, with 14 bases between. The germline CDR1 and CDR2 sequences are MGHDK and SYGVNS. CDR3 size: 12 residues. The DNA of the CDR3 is TGTGCCAGCAGACCCACGGACAGCAAAGCTTTCTTT. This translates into CASRPTDSKAFF.

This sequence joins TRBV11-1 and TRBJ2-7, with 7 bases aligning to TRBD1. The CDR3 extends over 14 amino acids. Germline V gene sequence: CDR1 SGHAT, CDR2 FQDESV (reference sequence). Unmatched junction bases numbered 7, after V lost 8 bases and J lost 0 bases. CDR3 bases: TGTGCCAGCGCGACCAGGGGGATCTCCTACGAGCAGTACTTC. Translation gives CASATRGISYEQYF.

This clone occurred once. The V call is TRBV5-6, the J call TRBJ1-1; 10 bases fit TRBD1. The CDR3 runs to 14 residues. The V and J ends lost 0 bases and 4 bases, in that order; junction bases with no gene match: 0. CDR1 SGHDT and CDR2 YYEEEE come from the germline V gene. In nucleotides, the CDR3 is TGTGCCAGCAGCTTGGGACAGGGGGCCACTGAAGCTTTCTTT. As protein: CASSLGQGATEAFF.

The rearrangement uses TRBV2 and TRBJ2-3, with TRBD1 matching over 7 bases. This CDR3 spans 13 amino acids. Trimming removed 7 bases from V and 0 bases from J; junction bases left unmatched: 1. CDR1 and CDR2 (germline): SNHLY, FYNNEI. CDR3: CASKGQSTDTQYF. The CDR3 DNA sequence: TGTGCCAGCAAGGGACAGAGCACAGATACGCAGTATTTT.

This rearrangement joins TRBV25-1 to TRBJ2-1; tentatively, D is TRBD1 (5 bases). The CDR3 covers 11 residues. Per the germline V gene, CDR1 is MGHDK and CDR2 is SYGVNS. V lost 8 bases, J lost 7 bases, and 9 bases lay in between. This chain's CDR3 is CASVRGNEQFF. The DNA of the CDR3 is TGTGCCAGCGTAAGGGGTAATGAGCAGTTCTTC.

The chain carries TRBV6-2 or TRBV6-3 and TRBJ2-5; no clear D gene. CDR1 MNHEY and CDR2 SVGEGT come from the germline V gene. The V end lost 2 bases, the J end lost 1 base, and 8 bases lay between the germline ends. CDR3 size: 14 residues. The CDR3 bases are TGTGCCAGCAGTTACCCGACACGCCAAGAGACCCAGTACTTC. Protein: CASSYPTRQETQYF.

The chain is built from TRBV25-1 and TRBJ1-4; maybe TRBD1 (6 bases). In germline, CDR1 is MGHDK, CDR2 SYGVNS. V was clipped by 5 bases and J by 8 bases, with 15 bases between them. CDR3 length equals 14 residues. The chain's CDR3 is CASSRGGEWEKLFF. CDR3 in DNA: TGTGCCAGCAGTAGAGGGGGGGAGTGGGAAAAACTGTTTTTT.

The CDR3, as DNA: TGCGCCAGCAGCCAAGATTCGGGCGGAAAGGGGGAAGGAGGTGGCTACACCTTC. Protein sequence: CASSQDSGGKGEGGGYTF. The chain recombines TRBV4-1 with TRBJ1-2, with TRBD1 as a possible D gene (6 bases). The CDR3 totals 18 residues. With 0 bases removed from V and 7 bases from J, the gap between germline ends came to 24 bases. Germline CDR1 and CDR2: MGHRA and YSYEKL.

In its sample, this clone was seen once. This CDR3 is CAISESTIQRTF. In DNA form, the CDR3 reads TGTGCCATCAGTGAGTCGACTATACAGCGTACCTTC. J is TRBJ1-2 and V is TRBV10-3; D is unclear. The CDR3 is made up of 12 amino acids. Germline assignment: CDR1 ENHRY and CDR2 SYGVKD. The germline V and J ends were trimmed by 0 bases and 14 bases, with 13 bases remaining between them.

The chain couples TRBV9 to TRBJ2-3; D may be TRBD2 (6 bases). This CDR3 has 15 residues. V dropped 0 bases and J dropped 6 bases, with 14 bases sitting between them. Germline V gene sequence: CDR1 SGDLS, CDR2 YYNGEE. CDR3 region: CASSVEFGGTDTQYF. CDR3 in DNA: TGTGCCAGCAGCGTAGAGTTTGGGGGGACGGATACGCAGTATTTT.

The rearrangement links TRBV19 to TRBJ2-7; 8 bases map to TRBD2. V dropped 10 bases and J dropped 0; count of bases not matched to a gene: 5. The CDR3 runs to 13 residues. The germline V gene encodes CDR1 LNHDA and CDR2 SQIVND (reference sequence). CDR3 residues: CATKRESSYEQYF. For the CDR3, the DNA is TGTGCCACAAAGCGGGAGAGCTCCTACGAGCAGTACTTC. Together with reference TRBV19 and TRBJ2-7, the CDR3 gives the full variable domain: DGGITQSPKYLFRKEGQNVTLSCEQNLNHDAMYWYRQDPGQGLRLIYYSQIVNDFQKGDIAEGYSVSREKKESFPLTVTSAQKNPTAFYLCATKRESSYEQYFGPGTRLTVT.

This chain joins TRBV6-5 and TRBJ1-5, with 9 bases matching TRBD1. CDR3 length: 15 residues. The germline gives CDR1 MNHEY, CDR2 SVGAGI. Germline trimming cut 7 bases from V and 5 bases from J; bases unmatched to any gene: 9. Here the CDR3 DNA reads TGTGCCAGCATACTCTCGACAGGGGGTGATCAGCCCCAGCATTTT. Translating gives CASILSTGGDQPQHF.

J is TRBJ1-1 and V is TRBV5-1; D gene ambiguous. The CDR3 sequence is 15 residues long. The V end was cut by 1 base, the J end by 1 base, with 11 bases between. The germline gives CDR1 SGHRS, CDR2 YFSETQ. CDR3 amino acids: CASSLSPVPNTEAFF. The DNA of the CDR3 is TGCGCCAGCAGCTTGTCCCCAGTGCCGAACACTGAAGCTTTCTTT.

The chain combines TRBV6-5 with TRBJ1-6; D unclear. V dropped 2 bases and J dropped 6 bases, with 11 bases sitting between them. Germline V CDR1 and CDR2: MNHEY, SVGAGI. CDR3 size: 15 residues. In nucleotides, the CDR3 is TGTGCCAGCAGTTACGATAGCCACGTTAATTCACCCCTCCACTTT. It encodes CASSYDSHVNSPLHF.

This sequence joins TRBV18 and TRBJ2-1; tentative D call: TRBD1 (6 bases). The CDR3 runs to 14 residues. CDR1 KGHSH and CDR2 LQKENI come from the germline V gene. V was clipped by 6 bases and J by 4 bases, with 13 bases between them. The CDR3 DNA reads TGTGCCAGCTCCCAGCAGGGGATGTACAATGAGCAGTTCTTC. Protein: CASSQQGMYNEQFF.

The chain's CDR3 is CASSLESGKAYEQYF. CDR3 nucleotide sequence: TGCGCCAGCAGCTTGGAGTCAGGGAAGGCCTACGAGCAGTACTTC. The rearrangement joins TRBV5-1 to TRBJ2-7, with D possibly matching TRBD1 (5 bases). In germline, CDR1 is SGHRS, CDR2 YFSETQ. The germline V and J ends were trimmed by 0 bases and 2 bases, with 12 bases remaining between them. The CDR3 covers 15 residues.

For the CDR3, the DNA is TGTGCCAGCATCCCTGGGGGGGCAGTGGTTCTCCGTGAGCAGTTCTTC. Its protein is CASIPGGAVVLREQFF. J is TRBJ2-1 and V is TRBV25-1; D may be TRBD2 (7 bases). CDR1 is MGHDK and CDR2 is SYGVNS in the germline V gene. With 7 bases removed from V and 9 bases from J, the gap between germline ends came to 25 bases. The CDR3 contains 16 residues.

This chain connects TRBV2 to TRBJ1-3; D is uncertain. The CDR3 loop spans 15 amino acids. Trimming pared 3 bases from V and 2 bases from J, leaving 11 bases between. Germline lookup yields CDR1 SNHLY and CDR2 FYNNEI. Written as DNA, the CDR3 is TGTGCCAGCAGTGAGTCAACCGGGGCTGGAAACACCATATATTTT. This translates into CASSESTGAGNTIYF.